Presented here are 31 T cell receptor beta chains from one specimen sequenced in a study of blood T cells in healthy people across ages. Through a sample-barcoded 5' primer and a J-beta primer mix, a second PCR was run for about 7 to 12 cycles. TCRdb re-derived calls from the 5' RACE reads in MiXCR, one entry per CDR3 protein. The sample has 780,000 or so distinct CDR3 sequences, more than 55% seen once. The sequenced sample consisted of blood. These receptors all stem from a man aged 40-55 years in good health.

This clonotype was seen repeatedly, ten times or more. The V gene is TRBV4-2, the J gene TRBJ2-5; D remains unclear. Trimming cost V 0 bases and J 2 bases, with 7 bases left between them. This CDR3 spans 14 amino acids. CDR1 is LGHNA and CDR2 is YNFKEQ in the germline V gene. Written as DNA, the CDR3 is TGTGCCAGCAGCCAAGATCTTAGGCAAGAGACCCAGTACTTC. Protein product: CASSQDLRQETQYF.

The gene calls are TRBV7-2 and TRBJ2-3; no firm D call. This CDR3 is 11 amino acids long. With 5 bases removed from V and 8 bases from J, the gap between germline ends came to 8 bases. The germline V gene encodes CDR1 SGHTA and CDR2 FQGNSA. In DNA, the CDR3 is TGTGCCAGCAGCCCTCGGAGTACGCAGTATTTT. This codes for CASSPRSTQYF.

The rearrangement joins TRBV6-2 or TRBV6-3 to TRBJ2-1, with D possibly being TRBD2 (6 bases). In germline, CDR1 is MNHEY, CDR2 SVGEGT. V was pared by 8 bases and J by 3 bases, with 20 bases between. The CDR3 covers 16 residues. The CDR3: CASCRPEGKGYNEQFF. DNA of the CDR3: TGTGCCAGCTGTCGACCGGAGGGGAAAGGCTACAATGAGCAGTTCTTC.

The CDR3 reads CASSQGGRALRGEQFF. The CDR3 DNA follows: TGTGCCAGCAGCCAAGGCGGGAGGGCCCTTCGCGGTGAGCAGTTCTTC. This sequence joins TRBV4-2 and TRBJ2-1; 9 bases are shared with TRBD2. Germline V gene sequence: CDR1 LGHNA, CDR2 YNFKEQ. The CDR3 is 16 amino acids. Trimming cost V 1 base and J 9 bases; bases outside gene matches: 10.

The chain is built from TRBV19 and TRBJ2-3, with D unresolved. This CDR3 has 11 amino acids. Germline assignment: CDR1 LNHDA and CDR2 SQIVND (reference sequence). The germline V and J ends were trimmed by 8 bases and 2 bases, with 5 bases remaining between them. CDR3 protein: CASPFTDTQYF. CDR3 DNA sequence: TGTGCCAGTCCCTTCACAGATACGCAGTATTTT.

This clonotype has a handful of counts. The chain combines TRBV27 with TRBJ1-2; no clear D. V was cut by 6 bases and J by 2 bases, with 13 bases left in between. Germline loops: CDR1 MNHEY, CDR2 SMNVEV (reference sequence). The CDR3 has 14 amino acids. DNA for the CDR3: TGTGCCAGCAGCCCTTTAACAAGGAACTATGGCTACACCTTC. Translation gives CASSPLTRNYGYTF.

This clonotype turned up a few times. V gene TRBV7-3 combines with J gene TRBJ2-1; D is undetermined. The germline CDR1 and CDR2 sequences are SGHTA and FQGTGA. Trimming removed 1 base from V and 9 bases from J, with 13 bases in between. This CDR3 has 14 residues. CDR3 amino acids: CASSLSAAPGEQFF. Written as DNA, the CDR3 is TGTGCCAGCAGCTTAAGTGCCGCGCCGGGTGAGCAGTTCTTC. The full variable domain, its missing parts supplied by reference TRBV7-3 and TRBJ2-1, is GAGVSQTPSNKVTEKGKYVELRCDPISGHTALYWYRQSLGQGPEFLIYFQGTGAADDSGLPNDRFFAVRPEGSVSTLKIQRTERGDSAVYLCASSLSAAPGEQFFGPGTRLTVL.

The chain employs TRBV7-9 and TRBJ1-2, with 8 nucleotides matching TRBD1. The germline V gene has CDR1 SEHNR and CDR2 FQNEAQ (reference sequence). This CDR3 has 17 amino acids. With 4 bases clipped from V and 6 bases from J, the junction kept 16 bases outside the gene matches. This CDR3 reads CASSSMVERTGRHGYTF. The CDR3 bases are TGTGCCAGCAGCTCCATGGTCGAACGGACAGGGAGGCATGGCTACACCTTC.

This clonotype was found a few times. The rearrangement links TRBV6-5 to TRBJ2-1; tentatively, D is TRBD1 or TRBD2 (5 bases each). CDR3 size: 13 residues. Trimming stripped 10 bases from V and 3 bases from J, with 13 bases between. CDR1 and CDR2 (germline): MNHEY, SVGAGI. CDR3 sequence reads: CATSEGSYNEQFF. CDR3 bases: TGTGCCACCAGCGAGGGGAGCTACAATGAGCAGTTCTTC.

The table lists this clonotype with a count of one. J is TRBJ2-5 and V is TRBV5-1, with D possibly matching TRBD1 (6 bases). CDR1 is SGHRS, CDR2 YFSETQ, per germline. CDR3 size: 15 residues. V was cut by 4 bases and J by 3 bases, with 16 bases left in between. The CDR3 region has the DNA TGCGCCAGCAGCCCTTTCAGGGGCGGAGAAGAGACCCAGTACTTC. Its translation is CASSPFRGGEETQYF.

This clonotype was detected a few times. CDR3 amino acids: CASSFDSPTNEKLFF. The CDR3 bases are TGTGCCAGCAGCTTCGACAGCCCAACTAATGAAAAACTGTTTTTT. The chain combines TRBV7-9 with TRBJ1-4, with D perhaps TRBD1 (5 bases). The CDR3 spans 15 residues. Germline V gives CDR1 SEHNR, CDR2 FQNEAQ (reference sequence). V was pared by 3 bases and J by 0 bases, with 8 bases between.

Worth noting for this clonotype: Compared with germline, one end of the junction differs, possibly owing to a read error. The chain recombines TRBV6-5 with TRBJ2-1; TRBD1 matches at 11 bases. Per germline, CDR1 MNHEY and CDR2 SVGAGI. The CDR3 has 14 residues. CDR3 bases: TGTGCCAGCGGCCGGACAGGGGGCATCGATGAGCGGTTCTTC. Translated, it gives CASGRTGGIDERFF.

This clonotype was detected only a few times. The chain combines TRBV7-2 with TRBJ2-5; D unresolved. The germline V and J ends were trimmed by 4 bases and 5 bases, with 17 bases remaining between them. The CDR3 has 15 residues. Germline CDR1 SGHTA, CDR2 FQGNSA. Here the CDR3 reads CASSYRASVRETQYF. The CDR3 DNA sequence: TGTGCCAGCAGCTATAGGGCCTCGGTGAGGGAGACCCAGTACTTC.

This clonotype came up a few times. In DNA form, the CDR3 reads TGTGCCAGCAGCTTAATACCCCAAGAGACCCAGTACTTC. This translates into CASSLIPQETQYF. The chain couples TRBV7-3 to TRBJ2-5, with unresolved D. This CDR3 has 13 amino acids. The V end lost 1 base, the J end lost 1 base, and 4 bases lay between the germline ends. Germline lookup yields CDR1 SGHTA and CDR2 FQGTGA. The complete variable domain, with remaining parts taken from reference TRBV7-3 and TRBJ2-5, reads GAGVSQTPSNKVTEKGKYVELRCDPISGHTALYWYRQSLGQGPEFLIYFQGTGAADDSGLPNDRFFAVRPEGSVSTLKIQRTERGDSAVYLCASSLIPQETQYFGPGTRLLVL.

This chain uses TRBV9 with TRBJ2-7; 8 bases agree with TRBD2. Germline CDR1 reads SGDLS; CDR2 reads YYNGEE. V lost 0 bases and J lost 1; bases outside the gene matches: 6. This CDR3 has 16 amino acids. The CDR3 nucleotides read TGTGCCAGCAGCGTAGATTCACTAGCGGCATCCTACGAGCAGTACTTC. Its translation: CASSVDSLAASYEQYF.

The V and J genes are TRBV7-2 and TRBJ1-4, with 7 nucleotides matching TRBD1. CDR3 size: 16 residues. J gave up 3 bases and V 5 bases, and 9 bases lay outside the gene matches. CDR1 and CDR2 (germline): SGHTA, FQGNSA. Here the CDR3 DNA reads TGTGCCAGCAGCCTCACACGGACAGGTTCTAATGAAAAACTGTTTTTT. It encodes CASSLTRTGSNEKLFF.

Notes on this clonotype: An end of the junction does not agree with germline; a read error may underlie this. The chain combines TRBV14 with TRBJ2-7; tentatively, D is TRBD2 (6 bases). The CDR3 spans 15 residues. Germline V lookup: CDR1 SGHDN, CDR2 FVKESK. CDR3 amino acids: CASSQGIGGVYEQYF. CDR3 in DNA: TGTGCCAGCAGTCAAGGTATAGGAGGGGTTTACGAGCAGTACTTC.

This sequence joins TRBV20-1 and TRBJ1-6; D is ambiguous. CDR1 is DFQATT and CDR2 is SNEGSKA in the germline V gene (reference sequence). CDR3 length: 13 residues. V was clipped by 0 bases and J by 9 bases, with 9 bases between them. The CDR3 loop reads CSARDRPISPLHF. As DNA, the CDR3 is TGCAGTGCTAGAGATCGGCCCATTTCACCCCTCCACTTT.

The chain couples TRBV4-2 to TRBJ1-2; 9 bases line up with TRBD1. V shed 1 base and J 5 bases; nucleotides not matched to a gene: 5. The CDR3 has 15 residues. Germline assignment: CDR1 LGHNA and CDR2 YNFKEQ. CDR3 nucleotides: TGTGCCAGCAGCCAAGTAAGGACAGGGGTTTATGGCTACACCTTC. Amino acid sequence: CASSQVRTGVYGYTF.

The chain couples TRBV29-1 to TRBJ2-7; D gene ambiguous. CDR3 length: 12 amino acids. The germline V gene encodes CDR1 SQVTM and CDR2 ANQGSEA. The V end was cut by 5 bases, the J end by 2 bases, with 10 bases between. The CDR3 protein is CSVLGQAYEQYF. CDR3 nucleotide sequence: TGCAGCGTTTTGGGCCAGGCCTACGAGCAGTACTTC.

This chain joins TRBV29-1 and TRBJ2-5; a possible D gene is TRBD2 (6 bases). V lost 7 bases, J lost 3 bases, and 15 bases lay in between. Germline CDR1 reads SQVTM; CDR2 reads ANQGSEA. This CDR3 comprises 13 residues. DNA of the CDR3: TGCAGCGCACATGCCCGGGGGAAAGAGACCCAGTACTTC. It yields the protein CSAHARGKETQYF.

This chain connects TRBV29-1 to TRBJ2-1, with 10 bases fitting TRBD2. The CDR3 runs 14 residues. The trim removed 1 base at V and 6 bases at J, leaving 3 bases unmatched. The germline CDR1 and CDR2 sequences are SQVTM and ANQGSEA. The CDR3 DNA follows: TGCAGCGTTGAAGTCAGGACTAGCGGCAATGAGCAGTTCTTC. Protein product: CSVEVRTSGNEQFF.

CDR3 coding DNA: TGCAGCGTTCGCGACAGGGTCCAAAATGAGCAGTACTTC. Its translation: CSVRDRVQNEQYF. The J gene is TRBJ2-5, the V gene TRBV29-1; 7 nucleotides line up with TRBD1. The CDR3 extends over 13 amino acids. CDR1 and CDR2 from the germline V gene are SQVTM and ANQGSEA. V gave up 5 bases and J gave up 11 bases; unmatched junction bases: 14. The full variable domain, rest sourced from reference TRBV29-1 and TRBJ2-5, is SAVISQKPSRDICQRGTSLTIQCQVDSQVTMMFWYRQQPGQSLTLIATANQGSEATYESGFVIDKFPISRPNLTFSTLTVSNMSPEDSSIYLCSVRDRVQNEQYFGPGTRLLVL.

The chain uses TRBV6-6 and TRBJ2-1; 16 nucleotides match TRBD2. The CDR3 loop spans 16 amino acids. Trimming removed 0 bases from V and 7 bases from J; junction bases left unmatched: 0. Germline CDR1 reads MNHNY; CDR2 reads SVGAGI (reference sequence). The DNA for the CDR3 is TGTGCCAGCAGTTACTCGGGACTAGCGGGAGGGAATGAGCAGTTCTTC. Its translation is CASSYSGLAGGNEQFF.

The genes are TRBV18 and TRBJ2-5; D gene ambiguous. V was shortened by 3 bases and J by 11 bases, with 13 bases between the two germline ends. The CDR3 has 12 residues. Germline CDR1 and CDR2: KGHSH and LQKENI. The DNA of the CDR3 is TGTGCCAGCTCACCGGGGTTTAATGAGCAGTACTTC. Translated: CASSPGFNEQYF.

The rearrangement uses TRBV28 and TRBJ2-3, with TRBD2 identical over 14 bases. V trimming: 3 bases; J trimming: 2 bases; junction bases outside the gene matches: 7. Germline CDR1 MDHEN, CDR2 SYDVKM. The CDR3 is 18 residues long. The CDR3 region is CASSFSRTSGGNTDTQYF. DNA of the CDR3: TGTGCCAGCAGTTTTTCCCGGACTAGCGGGGGGAACACAGATACGCAGTATTTT. Variable domain in full (rest from reference TRBV28 and TRBJ2-3): DVKVTQSSRYLVKRTGEKVFLECVQDMDHENMFWYRQDPGLGLRLIYFSYDVKMKEKGDIPEGYSVSREKKERFSLILESASTNQTSMYLCASSFSRTSGGNTDTQYFGPGTRLTVL.

This chain connects TRBV7-2 to TRBJ2-7; 8 bases line up with TRBD2. The CDR3 has 17 residues. Germline V lookup: CDR1 SGHTA, CDR2 FQGNSA. The ends lost 2 bases at V and 4 bases at J; junction bases unmatched: 13. The chain's CDR3 is CASSLIRGRGEPYEQYF. In DNA, the CDR3 is TGTGCCAGCAGCTTAATCCGTGGGCGGGGGGAGCCTTACGAGCAGTACTTC. The variable domain in full, with the rest retrieved from reference TRBV7-2 and TRBJ2-7, is GAGVSQSPSNKVTEKGKDVELRCDPISGHTALYWYRQSLGQGLEFLIYFQGNSAPDKSGLPSDRFSAERTGGSVSTLTIQRTQQEDSAVYLCASSLIRGRGEPYEQYFGPGTRLTVT.

This clonotype was picked up one time. This chain joins TRBV18 and TRBJ2-3; 8 bases line up with TRBD1. Per the germline V gene, CDR1 is KGHSH and CDR2 is LQKENI. V was pared by 2 bases and J by 9 bases, with 4 bases of the junction left unmatched. CDR3 length equals 13 residues. The CDR3 sequence: CASSPAGGGTQYF. CDR3 bases: TGTGCCAGCTCACCAGCAGGGGGCGGAACGCAGTATTTT. The full variable domain, rest sourced from reference TRBV18 and TRBJ2-3, is NAGVMQNPRHLVRRRGQEARLRCSPMKGHSHVYWYRQLPEEGLKFMVYLQKENIIDESGMPKERFSAEFPKEGPSILRIQQVVRGDSAAYFCASSPAGGGTQYFGPGTRLTVL.

Only a few counts were recorded for this clonotype. The V gene is TRBV6-4, the J gene TRBJ2-1; 10 positions match TRBD1. The CDR3 runs 14 residues. V lost 0 bases to trimming and J lost 9 bases; unmatched junction nucleotides: 2. Germline V gene data show CDR1 as MRHNA and CDR2 as SNTAGT. The CDR3 spells CASSDSGQGCEQFF. The CDR3 DNA reads TGTGCCAGCAGTGACTCGGGACAGGGGTGTGAGCAGTTCTTC.

The chain uses TRBV9 and TRBJ2-1; D might be TRBD1 (6 bases). V shed 3 bases and J shed 4 bases, with 8 bases lying between them. The CDR3 loop spans 13 amino acids. Germline V gene data show CDR1 as SGDLS and CDR2 as YYNGEE. For the CDR3, the DNA is TGTGCCAGCAGCGAGAGGGGGTACAATGAGCAGTTCTTC. Encoded protein: CASSERGYNEQFF.

In this sample, this clonotype turned up a few times. The chain combines TRBV7-2 with TRBJ2-7; D is unclear. Germline CDR1 SGHTA, CDR2 FQGNSA. This CDR3 spans 13 amino acids. V gave up 5 bases and J gave up 7 bases, with 15 bases separating them. Here the CDR3 reads CASSPTRSGEQYF. Here the CDR3 DNA reads TGTGCCAGCAGCCCCACCAGGTCTGGGGAGCAGTACTTC.